These 28 T cell receptor beta chains originate from one sample sequenced in a study of T cell responses to AZD1222 COVID-19 vaccine. Clones were read by immunoSEQ multiplex PCR, and TCRdb kept only the in-frame ones, dropping some. The sample carries about 99,000 clones, roughly 88% recorded once. Material: peripheral blood, obtained on day 0 of AZD1222 vaccination. Receptor source: an adult in good health.

The chain couples TRBV5-1 to TRBJ1-5, with 9 bases lining up with TRBD1. Trimming took 4 bases from V and 4 from J; bases not matched to a gene: 3. Germline V gene data show CDR1 as SGHRS and CDR2 as YFSETQ. The CDR3 totals 14 residues. The CDR3 region is CASSLDRGNQPQHF. As DNA, the CDR3 is TGCGCCAGCAGCCTGGACAGGGGAAATCAGCCCCAGCATTTT.

The sample holds one count of this clone. The gene calls are TRBV9 and TRBJ1-2, with unresolved D. The CDR3 spans 15 residues. V lost 0 bases and J 6 bases, leaving 15 bases between the germline ends. The V gene's germline CDR1 is SGDLS and CDR2 YYNGEE. CDR3 protein: CASSVAITPGNGYTF. CDR3 DNA sequence: TGTGCCAGCAGCGTAGCAATCACCCCAGGAAATGGCTACACCTTC.

The chain couples TRBV2 to TRBJ2-7; tentatively, D is TRBD1 (6 bases). The CDR3 totals 13 residues. The V gene lost 8 bases and the J gene lost 2 bases, with 13 bases spanning the gap. Germline CDR1 and CDR2: SNHLY and FYNNEI. The CDR3 spells CASVGGRTYEQYF. DNA for the CDR3: TGTGCCAGCGTTGGGGGCCGCACCTACGAGCAGTACTTC.

This clone was seen once. The V call is TRBV11-3, the J call TRBJ1-1; no clear D gene. This CDR3 has 14 residues. Between the trimmed V and J ends, which lost 2 bases and 5 bases, there was a span of 12 bases. Looked up from germline, CDR1 is SGHNT and CDR2 is YENEEA. DNA of the CDR3: TGTGCCAGCAGCTTATCCACAGTGGCGACTGAAGCTTTCTTT. Its translation: CASSLSTVATEAFF.

The J gene is TRBJ1-1, the V gene TRBV6-1; tentatively, D is TRBD1 (6 bases). Germline-derived CDR1 and CDR2 are MNHNS and SASEGT. The V end was cut by 3 bases, the J end by 0 bases, with 11 bases between. The CDR3 has 15 residues. CDR3 sequence: CASSDHGQLNTEAFF. The DNA for the CDR3 is TGTGCCAGCAGTGACCACGGACAGCTGAACACTGAAGCTTTCTTT.

This chain uses TRBV24-1 with TRBJ2-7; D perhaps matches TRBD1 (6 bases). The CDR3 has 15 residues. Trimming left V 2 bases short and J 1 base short, with 11 bases between. Germline V gives CDR1 KGHDR, CDR2 SFDVKD. The CDR3 sequence: CATSDSGTPSYEQYF. CDR3 sequence (DNA): TGTGCCACCAGTGATTCAGGGACACCTTCCTACGAGCAGTACTTC.

As DNA, the CDR3 is TGTGCCAGCAGTGAAGTAGGAGGGTATAGCAATCAGCCCCAGCATTTT. Translating it yields CASSEVGGYSNQPQHF. V usage is TRBV2 and J usage is TRBJ1-5; no definite D call. Germline V gene sequence: CDR1 SNHLY, CDR2 FYNNEI. V gave up 1 base and J gave up 0 bases, with 10 bases separating them. The CDR3 sequence is 16 residues long.

The genes are TRBV7-3 and TRBJ1-1; D not resolved. V was pared by 2 bases and J by 4 bases, with 14 bases between. The CDR3 covers 15 residues. The germline V gene encodes CDR1 SGHTA and CDR2 FQGTGA. The CDR3 sequence: CASSLGQPGATEAFF. In nucleotides, the CDR3 is TGTGCCAGCAGCTTAGGGCAGCCCGGAGCCACTGAAGCTTTCTTT.

V is TRBV24-1 and J is TRBJ1-2, with a possible D match to TRBD1 (5 bases). The V end lost 5 bases, the J end lost 5 bases, and 8 bases lay between the germline ends. The CDR3 has 12 amino acids. Germline loops: CDR1 KGHDR, CDR2 SFDVKD. In DNA, the CDR3 is TGTGCCACCAGTGTCCGGGGGTATGGCTACACCTTC. Protein sequence: CATSVRGYGYTF.

Comments on this clone: One end of the junction is discordant with germline, which a read error may explain. V usage is TRBV28 and J usage is TRBJ2-1; D not resolved. CDR3 length: 12 amino acids. Per the germline V gene, CDR1 is MDHEN and CDR2 is SYDVKM. CDR3 bases: TGTGCCAGCGCCAACTCCCACAATGAGCAGTTCTTC. It specifies CASANSHNEQFF.

This rearrangement joins TRBV7-8 to TRBJ2-3; 11 positions agree with TRBD2. Germline V gives CDR1 SGHVS, CDR2 FQNEAQ. This CDR3 comprises 17 residues. V was clipped by 5 bases and J by 2 bases; unmatched bases: 9. The CDR3 sequence is CASSPQTSGVFTDTQYF. The DNA for the CDR3 is TGTGCCAGCAGCCCACAGACTAGCGGGGTTTTCACAGATACGCAGTATTTT.

The gene calls are TRBV28 and TRBJ2-7; 8 bases are shared with TRBD2. CDR3 length: 16 residues. The ends lost 2 bases at V and 2 bases at J; junction bases unmatched: 8. The germline V gene encodes CDR1 MDHEN and CDR2 SYDVKM. The DNA for the CDR3 is TGTGCCAGCAGTTTACCTGGGACTAGTTCGCCCTACGAGCAGTACTTC. Translated, it gives CASSLPGTSSPYEQYF.

This chain uses TRBV9 with TRBJ1-1; 9 positions match TRBD1. This CDR3 comprises 14 residues. Germline values: CDR1 SGDLS, CDR2 YYNGEE. Unmatched junction bases numbered 4, after V lost 3 bases and J lost 4 bases. CDR3 nucleotides: TGTGCCAGCAGCGCCACAGGGGGCATCACTGAAGCTTTCTTT. Encoded protein: CASSATGGITEAFF.

The chain links TRBV5-5 to TRBJ2-2, with D possibly being TRBD1 (6 bases). V lost 4 bases to trimming and J lost 2 bases, with 15 bases between them. The CDR3 extends over 16 amino acids. CDR1 SGHKS and CDR2 YYEKEE come from the germline V gene (reference sequence). This chain's CDR3 is CASSPDRTANTGELFF. The CDR3, as DNA: TGTGCCAGCAGCCCTGACCGGACAGCCAACACCGGGGAGCTGTTTTTT.

The chain has TRBV21-1 and TRBJ2-3; the DNA was not used to check the table's D call, TRBD2. TRBV21-1 is a pseudogene locus. CDR3 length: 17 residues. The CDR3 loop is CASSKEWEREGTDTQYF. The CDR3 DNA reads TGTGCCAGCAGCAAAGAATGGGAGCGGGAGGGCACAGATACGCAGTATTTT.

This clone has a single count. A read error may account for a junction end that differs from germline. The chain recombines TRBV7-7 with TRBJ2-7; tentatively, D is TRBD1 (5 bases). The CDR3 has 16 amino acids. CDR1 and CDR2 (germline): SSHAT, FNYEAQ (reference sequence). CDR3 DNA sequence: TGTGCTAGCAGCTTAGTTCCGGCAGGGTCAAGGTACGAGCAGTACTTC. It encodes CASSLVPAGSRYEQYF. The complete variable domain, with remaining parts taken from reference TRBV7-7 and TRBJ2-7, reads GAGVSQSPRYKVTKRGQDVTLRCDPISSHATLYWYQQALGQGPEFLTYFNYEAQPDKSGLPSDRFSAERPEGSISTLTIQRTEQRDSAMYRCASSLVPAGSRYEQYFGPGTRLTVT.

V usage is TRBV7-9 and J usage is TRBJ1-1; 7 nucleotides line up with TRBD1. This CDR3 spans 14 amino acids. Germline trimming cut 6 bases from V and 1 base from J; bases unmatched to any gene: 5. Germline CDR1 SEHNR, CDR2 FQNEAQ (reference sequence). In nucleotides, the CDR3 is TGTGCCAGCAGGAGACAGGGAGGGAACACTGAAGCTTTCTTT. This codes for CASRRQGGNTEAFF.

The chain joins TRBV28 to TRBJ2-7, with D tentatively TRBD1 (6 bases). CDR1 and CDR2 (germline): MDHEN, SYDVKM. With 6 bases removed from V and 12 bases from J, the gap between germline ends came to 24 bases. The CDR3 extends over 14 amino acids. CDR3 in DNA: TGTGCCAGCAGCGAACAGGGTCCGTTTTGGGCGGCGTACTTC. Protein: CASSEQGPFWAAYF.

The chain links TRBV18 to TRBJ2-6, with D hard to call. This CDR3 has 14 amino acids. Between the trimmed V and J ends, which lost 2 bases and 2 bases, there was a span of 4 bases. Germline lookup yields CDR1 KGHSH and CDR2 LQKENI. The CDR3 nucleotides read TGTGCCAGCTCACCAATGGCTGGGGCCAACGTCCTGACTTTC. Translation: CASSPMAGANVLTF.

This chain joins TRBV29-1 and TRBJ1-1; D is possibly TRBD1 (6 bases). Per germline, CDR1 SQVTM and CDR2 ANQGSEA. V dropped 4 bases and J dropped 1 base, with 13 bases sitting between them. There are 14 residues in the CDR3. CDR3 region: CSVVNTGKNTEAFF. The CDR3 region has the DNA TGCAGCGTTGTCAATACAGGGAAGAACACTGAAGCTTTCTTT. The whole variable domain, filled in from reference TRBV29-1 and TRBJ1-1, reads SAVISQKPSRDICQRGTSLTIQCQVDSQVTMMFWYRQQPGQSLTLIATANQGSEATYESGFVIDKFPISRPNLTFSTLTVSNMSPEDSSIYLCSVVNTGKNTEAFFGQGTRLTVV.

The rearrangement links TRBV29-1 to TRBJ2-1, with a weak D call TRBD2 (7 bases). The CDR3 sequence is 11 residues long. Looked up from germline, CDR1 is SQVTM and CDR2 is ANQGSEA. V lost 5 bases and J lost 9, with 11 bases in between. The CDR3 nucleotides read TGCAGCGTTAGGGAGGGGGGTGAGCAGTTCTTC. Amino acids: CSVREGGEQFF.

This rearrangement joins TRBV2 to TRBJ1-5; D gene ambiguous. The CDR3 is made up of 15 amino acids. Germline assignment: CDR1 SNHLY and CDR2 FYNNEI. V lost 2 bases and J lost 2, with 10 bases in between. This chain's CDR3 is CASSELLPGNQPQHF. The CDR3 DNA is TGTGCCAGCAGTGAACTATTGCCGGGCAATCAGCCCCAGCATTTT. Full variable domain (remainder filled in from reference TRBV2 and TRBJ1-5): EPEVTQTPSHQVTQMGQEVILRCVPISNHLYFYWYRQILGQKVEFLVSFYNNEISEKSEIFDDQFSVERPDGSNFTLKIRSTKLEDSAMYFCASSELLPGNQPQHFGDGTRLSIL.

This clone was detected once. The rearrangement links TRBV10-3 to TRBJ2-7; unclear D gene. The germline V gene has CDR1 ENHRY and CDR2 SYGVKD. The CDR3 consists of 14 residues. Trimming pared 6 bases from V and 4 bases from J, leaving 16 bases between. The CDR3, as DNA: TGTGCCATCAGGGACCCCGGGTACGATTACGAGCAGTACTTC. It codes for CAIRDPGYDYEQYF.

The chain couples TRBV6-5 to TRBJ1-4; TRBD1 agrees at 9 bases. J was trimmed by 4 bases and V by 4 bases; bases with no gene match: 1. From germline, CDR1 is MNHEY and CDR2 SVGAGI. The CDR3 runs 14 residues. CDR3 sequence: CASSLTGGNEKLFF. CDR3 sequence (DNA): TGTGCCAGCAGTTTGACAGGGGGTAATGAAAAACTGTTTTTT.

V usage is TRBV6-5 and J usage is TRBJ2-7; 7 nucleotides agree with TRBD1. Germline CDR1 and CDR2: MNHEY and SVGAGI. The CDR3 has 15 residues. J lost 6 bases, V lost 6 bases, and 14 bases had no gene match. The CDR3 region has the DNA TGTGCCAGCAGCTACCCCCAACGTTACAGGGGCGAGCAGTACTTC. Encoded protein: CASSYPQRYRGEQYF.

This clone occurred once. J is TRBJ2-5 and V is TRBV5-1, with 12 nucleotides matching TRBD2. Unmatched junction bases numbered 1, after V lost 0 bases and J lost 4 bases. Per the germline V gene, CDR1 is SGHRS and CDR2 is YFSETQ. The CDR3 contains 15 residues. The CDR3 sequence: CASSLETSGRETQYF. The CDR3, as DNA: TGCGCCAGCAGCTTGGAGACTAGCGGGAGAGAGACCCAGTACTTC.

The rearrangement uses TRBV18 and TRBJ2-7, with 13 bases fitting TRBD2. The V segment lost 2 bases and the J segment 7 bases; nucleotides outside the gene matches: 11. Germline loops: CDR1 KGHSH, CDR2 LQKENI. This CDR3 contains 17 residues. The CDR3 loop reads CASSPISGTSGTGEQYF. DNA of the CDR3: TGTGCCAGCTCACCAATCTCCGGGACTAGCGGGACGGGTGAGCAGTACTTC.

This clone came up once. The chain links TRBV6-5 to TRBJ1-2; perhaps TRBD1 as D (6 bases). CDR1 MNHEY and CDR2 SVGAGI come from the germline V gene. This CDR3 is 14 amino acids long. Trimming left V 2 bases short and J 8 bases short, with 15 bases between. Written as DNA, the CDR3 is TGTGCCAGCAGTTACCAGGGGCCCGGGAGGGGCTACACCTTC. Amino acid sequence: CASSYQGPGRGYTF.